This TCR beta chain was documented in a study of T-cell reconstitution after alpha-beta-depleted transplantation in children. Worth noting for this clonotype: Its specificity is not known.

General study results and limits: The high TCRbeta diversity at day 60 in some patients came from surviving recipient T cells and thymic progenitors. At around two months after transplant, the alpha-beta T cells were reportedly derived from several hundred expanded clones that came from non-depleted graft cells.

TCRbeta library construction was performed incorporating unique molecular identifiers. TCRdb re-analysed the PCR reads in MiXCR, keeping a single row per CDR3 protein. This sample yields some 300,000 distinct CDR3 sequences, of which 10% are seen a single time; 7.5% belongs to the top ten. The sequence came from a boy in the first two years of life with acute myeloid leukemia, due to receive a stem cell transplant. Sample: PBMCs, taken before TCRalphabeta/CD19-depleted stem cell transplant.

CDR3: CATSRVGGMDTQYF. The DNA for the CDR3 is TGTGCCACCAGCAGAGTTGGGGGGATGGATACGCAGTATTTT. The chain links TRBV15 to TRBJ2-3, with D perhaps TRBD2 (6 bases). The germline V gene has CDR1 LNHNV and CDR2 YYDKDF (reference sequence). The CDR3 has 14 residues. Trimming took off 1 base at V and 6 bases at J, with 11 bases between the two ends.